These 12 T cell receptor beta chains were sequenced from one sample in a study of blood T cell repertoires in COVID-19. Measured with immunoSEQ multiplex PCR; TCRdb has only the in-frame clones, and not every one. The repertoire holds around 300,000 clones, around 90% seen once, with roughly 2.1% in the top ten. The sample comprised peripheral blood. The receptors originated from a middle-aged man with acute or convalescent COVID-19.

This chain links TRBV11-2 with TRBJ2-1, with D perhaps TRBD2 (5 bases). Germline CDR1 is SGHAT and CDR2 is FQNNGV. The CDR3 covers 16 residues. Trimming cost V 6 bases and J 4 bases, with 19 bases left between them. CDR3 DNA: TGTGCCAGCAGTTATACCGGGATGCAAGATTACAATGAGCAGTTCTTC. Translated, it gives CASSYTGMQDYNEQFF.

The V call is TRBV5-1, the J call TRBJ2-2, with a possible D match to TRBD1 (6 bases). Trimming took off 1 base at V and 4 bases at J, with 17 bases between the two ends. Per germline, CDR1 SGHRS and CDR2 YFSETQ. CDR3 length: 17 amino acids. The CDR3 region is CASSLPRTAAGTGELFF. The CDR3 DNA sequence: TGCGCCAGCAGCTTGCCTCGGACAGCGGCGGGCACCGGGGAGCTGTTTTTT.

V is TRBV25-1 and J is TRBJ1-1, with TRBD1 matching 10 bases. Germline CDR1 and CDR2: MGHDK and SYGVNS. The CDR3 is 17 amino acids. Trimming at V came to 0 bases and at J to 4 bases, leaving 8 bases not matched to a gene. The CDR3 nucleotides are TGTGCCAGCAGTGAATACCCTGGGACAGGGGTTACCACTGAAGCTTTCTTT. Protein sequence: CASSEYPGTGVTTEAFF.

V and J are TRBV27 and TRBJ1-1; 8 bases fit TRBD1. V trimming: 5 bases; J trimming: 11 bases; junction bases outside the gene matches: 7. This CDR3 spans 12 amino acids. Germline V gene lookup returns CDR1 MNHEY and CDR2 SMNVEV (reference sequence). This CDR3 reads CASSPPTGEAFF. CDR3 DNA sequence: TGTGCCAGCAGTCCCCCGACAGGGGAGGCTTTCTTT.

This CDR3 is CASSPPNTGNNGGYTF. The CDR3 bases are TGTGCCAGCTCACCACCGAATACAGGCAACAACGGCGGCTACACCTTC. This chain connects TRBV18 to TRBJ1-2, with D tentatively TRBD1 (5 bases). V was cut by 0 bases and J by 8 bases, with 19 bases left in between. Germline lookup yields CDR1 KGHSH and CDR2 LQKENI. The CDR3 length is 16 residues.

The V and J genes are TRBV7-9 and TRBJ1-5; TRBD1 agrees at 7 bases. V shed 5 bases and J 7 bases; nucleotides not matched to a gene: 11. The CDR3 is 15 amino acids. Per the germline V gene, CDR1 is SEHNR and CDR2 is FQNEAQ (reference sequence). CDR3 sequence reads: CASSTLTGPRQPQHF. The CDR3 DNA reads as TGTGCCAGCAGCACTCTGACAGGGCCAAGGCAGCCCCAGCATTTT.

This rearrangement joins TRBV9 to TRBJ2-2; 9 nucleotides align to TRBD1. From germline, CDR1 is SGDLS and CDR2 YYNGEE. The ends lost 0 bases at V and 7 bases at J; junction bases unmatched: 7. There are 16 residues in the CDR3. CDR3 nucleotides: TGTGCCAGCAGCGTAGTGGGACAGGGATCAGGCGGGGAGCTGTTTTTT. This encodes CASSVVGQGSGGELFF.

V and J are TRBV19 and TRBJ1-5; D unresolved. The germline gives CDR1 LNHDA, CDR2 SQIVND (reference sequence). This CDR3 has 13 amino acids. V was clipped by 4 bases and J by 7 bases, with 11 bases between them. The CDR3 reads CASSTAGEQPQHF. In DNA, the CDR3 is TGTGCCAGTAGTACCGCCGGGGAGCAGCCCCAGCATTTT.

The chain is built from TRBV3-1 (or the pseudogene TRBV3-2) and TRBJ2-1, with D possibly TRBD2 on 6 matching bases. The CDR3 covers 17 residues. The germline V gene encodes CDR1 LGHDT and CDR2 YNNKEL (reference sequence). V was pared by 0 bases and J by 5 bases, with 17 bases between. CDR3 residues: CASSQEILASLNNEQFF. CDR3 nucleotide sequence: TGTGCCAGCAGCCAAGAAATTCTAGCGAGTCTGAACAATGAGCAGTTCTTC.

V gene TRBV6-2 or TRBV6-3 combines with J gene TRBJ2-7; TRBD2 matches at 15 bases. The J segment lost 2 bases and the V segment lost 5 bases, leaving 7 bases of the junction unmatched. The CDR3 is 17 residues long. Germline CDR1 MNHEY, CDR2 SVGEGT. The CDR3 nucleotides are TGTGCCAGCAGTAGAGGGACTAGCGGGGGGTATCCCTACGAGCAGTACTTC. Protein sequence: CASSRGTSGGYPYEQYF.

The rearrangement joins TRBV12-3 or TRBV12-4 to TRBJ2-7, with D possibly matching TRBD2 (7 bases). The CDR3 has 13 residues. V lost 3 bases to trimming and J lost 7 bases, with 13 bases between them. CDR3 sequence reads: CASSLGGAGEQYF. The CDR3 nucleotides are TGTGCCAGCAGTTTGGGGGGGGCCGGAGAGCAGTACTTC.

The rearrangement joins TRBV7-2 to TRBJ2-1; TRBD1 agrees at 9 bases. V shed 5 bases and J 4 bases; nucleotides not matched to a gene: 9. Germline CDR1 reads SGHTA; CDR2 reads FQGNSA. The CDR3 length is 16 residues. The CDR3 is CASSTSGTGRYNEQFF. The CDR3 DNA follows: TGTGCCAGCAGCACCTCGGGGACAGGGAGGTACAATGAGCAGTTCTTC.